The present T cell receptor (beta chain) was sequenced within a study of blood T cell repertoires in COVID-19. The overall study: Sources were T cells, B-cell-depleted T cells, or PBMCs; the material itself was cDNA or gDNA.

Methods used by the authors: Scientists estimated how many nucleated cells there were by amplifying reference gene primers. Some clones are missing from TCRdb's copy, which holds only in-frame ones; the method was immunoSEQ multiplex PCR. Clone size and V and J calls were adopted from that table, with D and trimming inferred from the DNA. The top ten hold 1.5% to 2% of the sample, which has a few hundred thousand clones, approximately 84% seen once. V was clipped by 5 bases and J by 8 bases, with 21 bases between them. The CDR3 consists of 15 residues. Germline assignment: CDR1 MNHNY and CDR2 SVGAGI (reference sequence).

The chain joins TRBV6-6 to TRBJ1-2; D uncertain. Sequencing was done on a sample of peripheral blood. This receptor was obtained from a man in his forties with active or convalescent COVID-19. CDR3 amino acids: CASSLTSSSGEGYTF. CDR3 nucleotides: TGTGCCAGCAGTCTTACCTCTTCTTCTGGAGAGGGCTACACCTTC.